The 31 T cell receptor beta chains below were found in one sample sequenced in a study of T cell repertoires in cytomegalovirus infection. TCRdb used MiXCR to reprocess the reads, holding one entry per CDR3 protein. The repertoire has about 110,000 distinct CDR3 sequences, around 10% of them found once; the top ten carry around 29%. These receptors' targets are unknown. Sequencing input: PBMCs, sequenced either directly or after in vitro stimulation (not recorded which). These receptors were collected from a human donor in good health (CMV status not recorded). Some clones in this sample may be carry-over from other donors' samples.

This clonotype was detected ten times or more. The chain has TRBV7-2 and TRBJ2-1; D is perhaps TRBD2 (6 bases). The germline gives CDR1 SGHTA, CDR2 FQGNSA. CDR3 length: 15 residues. Trimming took 2 bases from V and 6 from J, leaving 14 bases between them. In DNA form, the CDR3 reads TGTGCCAGCAGCTTATTGATGGGAGGAGGCAATGAGCAGTTCTTC. Amino acid sequence: CASSLLMGGGNEQFF.

This clonotype occurred many times. The genes are TRBV10-3 and TRBJ2-5; tentative D call: TRBD2 (6 bases). Trimming removed 2 bases at V and 3 bases at J, with 13 bases between. This CDR3 contains 15 residues. From germline, CDR1 is ENHRY and CDR2 SYGVKD. The CDR3 sequence is CAISEGGVLEETQYF. The CDR3 nucleotides are TGTGCCATCAGTGAGGGAGGGGTGTTAGAAGAGACCCAGTACTTC.

This rearrangement joins TRBV7-2 to TRBJ2-5, with 10 bases lining up with TRBD2. The V gene end was trimmed by 5 bases and the J gene end by 5 bases; junction bases not matched to a gene: 8. This CDR3 has 15 residues. CDR1 is SGHTA, CDR2 FQGNSA, per germline. CDR3 nucleotides: TGTGCCAGCAGCCCTAGCGGGAGTGCGTTCGAGACCCAGTACTTC. Translation: CASSPSGSAFETQYF.

V usage is TRBV2 and J usage is TRBJ1-1, with D uncertain. V lost 6 bases, J lost 7 bases, and 6 bases lay in between. Germline V lookup: CDR1 SNHLY, CDR2 FYNNEI. CDR3 length: 10 amino acids. The CDR3 here is CASRGFEAFF. The DNA for the CDR3 is TGTGCCAGCAGGGGGTTTGAAGCTTTCTTT. Drawing the rest from reference TRBV2 and TRBJ1-1, the complete variable domain is EPEVTQTPSHQVTQMGQEVILRCVPISNHLYFYWYRQILGQKVEFLVSFYNNEISEKSEIFDDQFSVERPDGSNFTLKIRSTKLEDSAMYFCASRGFEAFFGQGTRLTVV.

This clonotype showed up many times. This chain joins TRBV7-2 and TRBJ2-5; D ambiguous. The CDR3 extends over 14 amino acids. Germline V CDR1 and CDR2: SGHTA, FQGNSA. The V gene lost 2 bases and the J gene lost 5 bases, with 12 bases spanning the gap. CDR3 protein: CASSLRTASETQYF. The CDR3 bases are TGTGCCAGCAGCTTAAGGACGGCCTCGGAGACCCAGTACTTC. The whole variable domain, filled in from reference TRBV7-2 and TRBJ2-5, reads GAGVSQSPSNKVTEKGKDVELRCDPISGHTALYWYRQSLGQGLEFLIYFQGNSAPDKSGLPSDRFSAERTGGSVSTLTIQRTQQEDSAVYLCASSLRTASETQYFGPGTRLLVL.

This clonotype was seen repeatedly, ten times or more. The CDR3, as DNA: TGTGCCAGCAGCTTAGAACTTTTGAAAGCCGAGCAGTACTTC. Translating gives CASSLELLKAEQYF. This rearrangement joins TRBV7-2 to TRBJ2-7, with D unclear. CDR3 size: 14 residues. V dropped 1 base and J dropped 6 bases, with 13 bases sitting between them. Germline V lookup: CDR1 SGHTA, CDR2 FQGNSA.

There are many counts of this clonotype. The chain links TRBV11-2 to TRBJ2-7; weak D call: TRBD2 (6 bases). Germline CDR1 SGHAT, CDR2 FQNNGV. V lost 3 bases, J lost 1 base, and 10 bases lay in between. CDR3 size: 14 residues. The CDR3 here is CASSFDRGSYEQYV. CDR3 nucleotide sequence: TGTGCCAGCAGCTTCGACCGGGGGTCCTACGAGCAGTACGTC.

This chain links TRBV18 with TRBJ2-1; D remains unclear. Germline V gene lookup returns CDR1 KGHSH and CDR2 LQKENI. The CDR3 totals 17 residues. Trimming removed 3 bases at V and 0 bases at J, with 15 bases between. The CDR3: CASSPLLTASSYNEQFF. As DNA, the CDR3 is TGTGCCAGCTCACCGCTGTTGACTGCTAGCTCCTACAATGAGCAGTTCTTC.

The table lists this clonotype with many counts. The chain employs TRBV28 and TRBJ2-1; 8 bases fit TRBD1. Germline CDR1 reads MDHEN; CDR2 reads SYDVKM. V lost 6 bases and J lost 3; bases outside the gene matches: 7. The CDR3 totals 15 residues. The CDR3 is CASSPDRVFYNEQFF. The CDR3, as DNA: TGTGCCAGCAGCCCGGACAGGGTCTTCTACAATGAGCAGTTCTTC.

This clonotype was counted once. The chain couples TRBV28 to TRBJ2-7; TRBD2 might be the D (6 bases). Germline lookup yields CDR1 MDHEN and CDR2 SYDVKM. This CDR3 is built from 16 residues. V lost 5 bases and J 2 bases, leaving 19 bases between the germline ends. CDR3 loop: CASSARGRFPAYEQYF. CDR3 bases: TGTGCCAGCAGTGCCCGGGGGAGATTCCCCGCCTACGAGCAGTACTTC.

This clonotype has a handful of counts. The chain uses TRBV11-2 and TRBJ2-5, with a tentative D call TRBD2 (5 bases). V was shortened by 5 bases and J by 4 bases, with 17 bases between the two germline ends. This CDR3 has 15 amino acids. CDR1 is SGHAT, CDR2 FQNNGV, per germline. CDR3 DNA sequence: TGTGCCAGCAGCCCTCGGGCGGGTTTGGGAGAGACCCAGTACTTC. Translating gives CASSPRAGLGETQYF.

The genes are TRBV6-2 or TRBV6-3 and TRBJ2-7; 7 bases are shared with TRBD2. CDR1 and CDR2 from the germline V gene are MNHEY and SVGEGT. Trimming removed 6 bases from V and 1 base from J; junction bases left unmatched: 9. This CDR3 is built from 15 residues. The CDR3 reads CASSFGAGESYEQYV. For the CDR3, the DNA is TGTGCCAGCAGCTTCGGGGCGGGAGAATCCTACGAGCAGTACGTC.

The rearrangement links TRBV20-1 to TRBJ2-7, with D tentatively TRBD2 (6 bases). Trimming took off 6 bases at V and 3 bases at J, with 21 bases between the two ends. CDR1 is DFQATT and CDR2 is SNEGSKA in the germline V gene (reference sequence). CDR3 length equals 15 residues. The CDR3 loop is CSAQNWASAIYEQYF. For the CDR3, the DNA is TGCAGTGCCCAAAATTGGGCTAGCGCAATCTACGAGCAGTACTTC.

This clonotype has only a few counts. This rearrangement joins TRBV15 to TRBJ2-2, with 10 bases aligning to TRBD2. CDR3 length: 17 amino acids. V trimming: 0 bases; J trimming: 4 bases; junction bases outside the gene matches: 5. Per the germline V gene, CDR1 is LNHNV and CDR2 is YYDKDF (reference sequence). The CDR3 bases are TGTGCCACCAGCAGAGAGAAGCGGGAGGGCAGCACCGGGGAGCTGTTTTTT. Protein sequence: CATSREKREGSTGELFF.

This clonotype was found many times. The J gene is TRBJ1-1, the V gene TRBV5-1; D possibly corresponds to TRBD1 (6 bases). The V end was cut by 3 bases, the J end by 0 bases, with 15 bases between. The CDR3 sequence is 16 residues long. The V gene's germline CDR1 is SGHRS and CDR2 YFSETQ. The CDR3 is CASSWGLQGLNTEAFF. DNA for the CDR3: TGCGCCAGCAGCTGGGGGCTTCAGGGGTTGAACACTGAAGCTTTCTTT.

The rearrangement uses TRBV12-3 or TRBV12-4 and TRBJ2-1; 13 bases agree with TRBD2. J lost 8 bases, V lost 5 bases, and 12 bases had no gene match. The CDR3 sequence is 17 residues long. DNA for the CDR3: TGTGCCAGCAGTATAGGGACTAGCGGGGACCCCGGCGATGAGCAGTTCTTC. Translating it yields CASSIGTSGDPGDEQFF.

This chain uses TRBV5-1 with TRBJ2-7; D is unresolved. The length of the CDR3 is 13 residues. CDR1 and CDR2 from the germline V gene are SGHRS and YFSETQ. Trimming pared 0 bases from V and 2 bases from J, leaving 6 bases between. The DNA of the CDR3 is TGCGCCAGCAGCTTGGACCCGACCTACGAGCAGTACGTC. Translated, it gives CASSLDPTYEQYV.

This clonotype was observed many times. CDR3 coding DNA: TGTGCCAGCAGCGCGACGGGACAGGGGGGTGAAAAACTGTTTTTT. It codes for CASSATGQGGEKLFF. This chain connects TRBV7-9 to TRBJ1-4; 11 nucleotides align to TRBD1. Germline-derived CDR1 and CDR2 are SEHNR and FQNEAQ (reference sequence). Germline trimming cut 5 bases from V and 7 bases from J; bases unmatched to any gene: 6. CDR3 length equals 15 residues.

The sample holds many counts of this clonotype. V usage is TRBV7-8 and J usage is TRBJ1-6; 9 bases are a match to TRBD1. This CDR3 spans 18 amino acids. Germline V CDR1 and CDR2: SGHVS, FQNEAQ. V was pared by 2 bases and J by 7 bases, with 12 bases of the junction left unmatched. The CDR3 DNA reads as TGTGCCAGCAGCTTATACGGGGGAACCGGGACAGGGAATTCACCCCTCCACTTT. This codes for CASSLYGGTGTGNSPLHF.

This chain connects TRBV7-9 to TRBJ1-4; D ambiguous. Trimming cost V 5 bases and J 2 bases, with 12 bases left between them. The CDR3 extends over 15 amino acids. The germline V gene has CDR1 SEHNR and CDR2 FQNEAQ (reference sequence). CDR3 in DNA: TGTGCCAGCAGCGCCGGAGGGAGGACTAATGAAAAACTGTTTTTT. It codes for CASSAGGRTNEKLFF.

The table lists this clonotype with many counts. The V and J genes are TRBV12-3 or TRBV12-4 and TRBJ2-5, with 8 positions matching TRBD1. J gave up 1 base and V 9 bases, and 4 bases lay outside the gene matches. CDR3 size: 13 residues. The CDR3 nucleotides are TGTGCCAGTACACAGGGGGTCCAAGAGACCCAGTACTTC. It yields the protein CASTQGVQETQYF.

The table lists this clonotype with many counts. This sequence joins TRBV12-3 or TRBV12-4 and TRBJ1-4; D might be TRBD1 (5 bases). The CDR3 length is 14 residues. Trimming shortened V by 6 bases and J by 7 bases, and 15 bases separated the two germline ends. The CDR3 nucleotides are TGTGCCAGCAGCCTCCAAGGGGAGTTTGAAAAACTGTTTTTT. Protein sequence: CASSLQGEFEKLFF.

This clonotype was observed a handful of times. This rearrangement joins TRBV11-2 to TRBJ2-5; 7 positions agree with TRBD2. Germline CDR1 and CDR2: SGHAT and FQNNGV. CDR3 length equals 17 residues. With V trimmed by 1 base and J by 5 bases, 13 bases remained unmatched. This CDR3 reads CASSLGVGGRAQETQYF. CDR3 nucleotides: TGTGCCAGCAGCTTAGGAGTTGGGGGGAGGGCCCAGGAGACCCAGTACTTC.

The rearrangement joins TRBV28 to TRBJ1-2; 10 bases match TRBD1. This CDR3 region has 16 residues. The germline CDR1 and CDR2 sequences are MDHEN and SYDVKM. J was trimmed by 6 bases and V by 10 bases; bases with no gene match: 17. As DNA, the CDR3 is TGTGCCATTTCACCGGGGGGGACAGGGGTTTCGGATGGCTACACCTTC. This encodes CAISPGGTGVSDGYTF.

The sample holds a few counts of this clonotype. This chain joins TRBV5-1 and TRBJ1-1; 9 bases are a match to TRBD1. The CDR3 totals 15 residues. CDR1 and CDR2 (germline): SGHRS, YFSETQ. V lost 3 bases to trimming and J lost 1 base; unmatched junction nucleotides: 4. CDR3 nucleotides: TGCGCCAGCAGCTGGAGACAGGGGGGGAACACTGAAGCTTTCTTT. It translates to CASSWRQGGNTEAFF.

V is TRBV6-5 and J is TRBJ1-5; 10 bases line up with TRBD1. J was trimmed by 2 bases and V by 10 bases; bases with no gene match: 23. The CDR3 contains 20 residues. Germline CDR1 is MNHEY and CDR2 is SVGAGI. The chain's CDR3 is CATKSTGGDRGGIGNQPQHF. The CDR3 nucleotides read TGTGCCACAAAATCAACAGGGGGGGACAGGGGTGGAATTGGCAATCAGCCCCAGCATTTT.

The V gene is TRBV7-9, the J gene TRBJ1-1; D is unclear. CDR1 and CDR2 from the germline V gene are SEHNR and FQNEAQ (reference sequence). V lost 6 bases and J lost 8, with 13 bases in between. This CDR3 contains 12 residues. CDR3 in amino acids: CASRYDTGEAFF. CDR3 sequence (DNA): TGTGCCAGCAGATATGACACTGGCGAAGCTTTCTTT.

This clonotype was observed a few times. The genes are TRBV7-2 and TRBJ2-2; 7 bases match TRBD1. The J segment lost 2 bases and the V segment lost 10 bases, leaving 7 bases of the junction unmatched. The CDR3 covers 14 residues. Germline lookup yields CDR1 SGHTA and CDR2 FQGNSA. The CDR3 sequence is CATRGQINTGELFF. CDR3 sequence (DNA): TGTGCCACCCGGGGACAGATTAACACCGGGGAGCTGTTTTTT.

There are many counts of this clonotype. The CDR3 DNA reads as TGCGCCAGCAGCCAAGGGGGGAAGAATGAGCAGTTCTTC. Translation gives CASSQGGKNEQFF. The V and J genes are TRBV4-1 and TRBJ2-1, with D perhaps given as TRBD1 or TRBD2 (5 bases each). V shed 1 base and J shed 7 bases, with 8 bases lying between them. Germline values: CDR1 MGHRA, CDR2 YSYEKL. CDR3 size: 13 residues.

This clonotype was observed a handful of times. This chain connects TRBV6-6 to TRBJ2-7; 7 nucleotides align to TRBD1. V shed 7 bases, J shed 0 bases, and the junction held 9 bases outside the gene matches. The CDR3 runs 15 residues. The V gene's germline CDR1 is MNHNY and CDR2 SVGAGI (reference sequence). CDR3 bases: TGTGCCAGCAAACTCCGGGGACAGATCTCCTACGAGCAGTACTTC. Encoded protein: CASKLRGQISYEQYF.

Only a few counts were recorded for this clonotype. The V and J genes are TRBV5-8 and TRBJ2-1; tentatively, D is TRBD2 (7 bases). The CDR3 has 16 residues. V lost 4 bases and J 1 base, leaving 15 bases between the germline ends. Looked up from germline, CDR1 is SGHTS and CDR2 is YDEGEE. In nucleotides, the CDR3 is TGTGCCAGCAGCCCAAGGGAGGGGGGGTCCTACAATGAGCAGTTCTTC. Amino acid sequence: CASSPREGGSYNEQFF.